This TCR beta chain appears in the sequencing data of a study of regulatory T cells in long-lasting Graves disease. The germline V gene has CDR1 SGHVS and CDR2 FQNEAQ. Trimming cost V 2 bases and J 5 bases, with 18 bases left between them. The CDR3 length is 16 residues. Sequencing libraries for TCR beta were prepared with iRepertoire HTBI primers and Arm-PCR of CDR3 regions. TCRdb independently ran MiXCR on the multiplex PCR reads; one entry per CDR3 protein. The sample consists of 400,000 to 500,000 distinct CDR3 sequences, roughly 15% of them appearing once. Noted time point: newly diagnosed GD, antithyroid drugs for less than 3 months. Extracted RNA from PBMCs served as the source of the TCR library. The authors drew approximately 8.1 milliliters of peripheral blood into EDTA tubes. Findings and limits, study-wide: New patients shared more than 950 public clonotypes, and persistent patients shared more, with 2,741.

This clonotype was picked up many times. Its antigen is not known. The sample was also linked to a second study, of T cells in Graves' hyperthyroidism and ophthalmopathy.

The chain combines TRBV7-8 with TRBJ2-5, with D possibly matching TRBD2 (6 bases). The source material was peripheral blood mononuclear cells (PBMCs), sampled at new diagnosis, from a patient treated with antithyroid drugs. The clonotype was recovered from a woman aged 25 to 39 with Graves disease. The CDR3 here is CASSLTLGGIRETQYF. Here the CDR3 DNA reads TGTGCCAGCAGCTTAACGTTGGGGGGTATTAGGGAGACCCAGTACTTC. Using reference TRBV7-8 and TRBJ2-5 for the parts outside the CDR3, the full variable domain is GAGVSQSPRYKVAKRGQDVALRCDPISGHVSLFWYQQALGQGPEFLTYFQNEAQLDKSGLPSDRFFAERPEGSVSTLKIQRTQQEDSAVYLCASSLTLGGIRETQYFGPGTRLLVL.